The rows below give T cell receptor beta chains drawn from one sample of a study of T cell changes during pregnancy in multiple sclerosis. Produced via immunoSEQ multiplex PCR; TCRdb's table is partial and in-frame only. The profile covers 40,000 or so clones, with 70% to 90% appearing a single time and approximately 4% taken by the ten largest. Material: CD8+ T cells from peripheral blood mononuclear cells, obtained in the first trimester of pregnancy. Receptors were obtained from a female donor with multiple sclerosis, enrolled in a pregnancy study. Both conserved end residues are part of each CDR3. The D gene is left open where the match is weak. Clone size is stated in some rows and not others, as once, few, many or a class when expanded.

v_call: TRBV10-3; j_call: TRBJ2-7; clone_size: -; d_call: -; cdr3_nt: TGTGCCATCAGTAGCAAAGGCCGGGGGTCCCACCGCGAGCAGTACTTC; cdr3_aa: CAISSKGRGSHREQYF
v_call: TRBV7-9; j_call: TRBJ2-1; clone_size: -; d_call: -; cdr3_nt: TGTGCCAGCAGCTCTAAAGGAGGGACGAACAATGAGCAGTTCTTC; cdr3_aa: CASSSKGGTNNEQFF
v_call: TRBV2; j_call: TRBJ1-5; clone_size: large; d_call: TRBD1; cdr3_nt: TGTGCCAGCAGTGAGGACAGGGGACAGCATTTT; cdr3_aa: CASSEDRGQHF
v_call: TRBV7-2; j_call: TRBJ2-7; clone_size: -; d_call: -; cdr3_nt: TGTGCCAGCAGCTTAACAGGCCGTCTCCACGAGCAGTACTTC; cdr3_aa: CASSLTGRLHEQYF
v_call: TRBV19; j_call: TRBJ2-1; clone_size: once; d_call: TRBD2; cdr3_nt: TGTGCCAGTAGTGTTAGCGGGGGGACCTACAATGAGCAGTTCTTC; cdr3_aa: CASSVSGGTYNEQFF
v_call: TRBV4-1; j_call: TRBJ2-5; clone_size: -; d_call: TRBD2; cdr3_nt: TGCGCCAGCAGCCAATGGACTAGCGTAAAAGAGACCCAGTACTTC; cdr3_aa: CASSQWTSVKETQYF
v_call: TRBV6-4; j_call: TRBJ2-2; clone_size: -; d_call: TRBD1; cdr3_nt: TGTGCCAGCAGTGACTCGAGTCAGGGGGCCGGGGAGCTGTTTTTT; cdr3_aa: CASSDSSQGAGELFF
v_call: TRBV4-2; j_call: TRBJ2-1; clone_size: -; d_call: TRBD2; cdr3_nt: TGTGCCAGCAGCCAAGAACCTAGCGGCGGCTACAATGAGCAGTTCTTC; cdr3_aa: CASSQEPSGGYNEQFF
v_call: TRBV21-1; j_call: TRBJ1-2; clone_size: -; d_call: -; cdr3_nt: TGTGCCAGCACCCGACCCCCAGGGGGCGATAACTATGGCTACACCTTC; cdr3_aa: CASTRPPGGDNYGYTF
v_call: TRBV11-2; j_call: TRBJ2-3; clone_size: -; d_call: -; cdr3_nt: TGTGCCAGCAGCTTATCGGCGTGGCGGGTTACTAGCACAGATACGCAGTATTTT; cdr3_aa: CASSLSAWRVTSTDTQYF
v_call: TRBV5-5; j_call: TRBJ2-7; clone_size: -; d_call: TRBD1; cdr3_nt: TGTGCCAGCAGCTTTACAGGGGAAGAGCAGTACTTC; cdr3_aa: CASSFTGEEQYF
v_call: TRBV7-2; j_call: TRBJ1-2; clone_size: -; d_call: -; cdr3_nt: TGTGCCAGCAGCTCTACCGGGGACTATGGCTACACCTTC; cdr3_aa: CASSSTGDYGYTF
v_call: TRBV9; j_call: TRBJ1-2; clone_size: -; d_call: -; cdr3_nt: TGTGCCAGCAGCGTGGGGGGGTATGGCTACACCTTC; cdr3_aa: CASSVGGYGYTF
v_call: TRBV15; j_call: TRBJ1-6; clone_size: -; d_call: -; cdr3_nt: TGTGCCACCGGCTCAGGTCGCTCCTATAATTCACCCCTCCACTTT; cdr3_aa: CATGSGRSYNSPLHF
v_call: TRBV27; j_call: TRBJ1-2; clone_size: -; d_call: TRBD1; cdr3_nt: TGTGCCAGCAGTCCAAGGACAGGGGGGGACTACACCTTC; cdr3_aa: CASSPRTGGDYTF
v_call: TRBV6-4; j_call: TRBJ2-2; clone_size: -; d_call: TRBD2; cdr3_nt: TGTGCCAGCAGTGACCAAGCGGGGGGGGACACCGGGGAGCTGTTTTTT; cdr3_aa: CASSDQAGGDTGELFF
v_call: TRBV14; j_call: TRBJ1-2; clone_size: -; d_call: -; cdr3_nt: TGTGCCAGCAGCCGACACTCTAACTATGGCTACACCTTC; cdr3_aa: CASSRHSNYGYTF
v_call: TRBV6-4; j_call: TRBJ2-3; clone_size: -; d_call: TRBD2; cdr3_nt: TGTGCCAGCAGTGACGAGATAGCGGGGGGGCCCACAGATACGCAGTATTTT; cdr3_aa: CASSDEIAGGPTDTQYF
v_call: TRBV9; j_call: TRBJ2-1; clone_size: -; d_call: TRBD2; cdr3_nt: TGTGCCAGCAGCGTCGCAAGCGGGGGGGGGAATGAGCAGTTCTTC; cdr3_aa: CASSVASGGGNEQFF
v_call: TRBV4-3; j_call: TRBJ2-7; clone_size: -; d_call: TRBD1; cdr3_nt: TGCGCCAGCAGCCCGGGACAGGTGGCCCCCGCCTCCTACGAGCAGTACTTC; cdr3_aa: CASSPGQVAPASYEQYF
v_call: TRBV21-1; j_call: TRBJ1-2; clone_size: once; d_call: -; cdr3_nt: TGTGCCAGCAGCAAAGAAGCGAGAGTCTATGGCTACACCTTC; cdr3_aa: CASSKEARVYGYTF
v_call: TRBV9; j_call: TRBJ2-4; clone_size: -; d_call: TRBD1; cdr3_nt: TGTGCCAGCAGCCCCCCGGCCGGGACAGGGGAGCAGTACTTC; cdr3_aa: CASSPPAGTGEQYF
v_call: TRBV5-4; j_call: TRBJ1-1; clone_size: few; d_call: -; cdr3_nt: TGTGCCAGCAGCCTCTCGGGAGCAGAAGCTTTCTTT; cdr3_aa: CASSLSGAEAFF
v_call: TRBV6-6; j_call: TRBJ1-2; clone_size: once; d_call: -; cdr3_nt: TGTGCCAGCAGTAGGGACACCTACTATGGCTACACCTTC; cdr3_aa: CASSRDTYYGYTF
v_call: TRBV9; j_call: TRBJ1-1; clone_size: -; d_call: TRBD1; cdr3_nt: TGTGCCAGCAGCGCACCGACAGGGGTGAACACTGAAGCTTTCTTT; cdr3_aa: CASSAPTGVNTEAFF
v_call: TRBV4-1; j_call: TRBJ2-7; clone_size: -; d_call: TRBD1; cdr3_nt: TGCGCCAGCAGCCAAGGGACAGGGGGTCTAACCTCCTACGAGCAGTACTTC; cdr3_aa: CASSQGTGGLTSYEQYF
v_call: TRBV27; j_call: TRBJ2-7; clone_size: -; d_call: -; cdr3_nt: TGTGCCAGCAGCGGTGACAGGTACGAGCAGTACTTC; cdr3_aa: CASSGDRYEQYF
v_call: TRBV4-3; j_call: TRBJ2-1; clone_size: -; d_call: TRBD2; cdr3_nt: TGCGCCAGCAGCTCAGGAGGACTAGATGAGCAGTTCTTC; cdr3_aa: CASSSGGLDEQFF
v_call: TRBV18; j_call: TRBJ2-1; clone_size: -; d_call: -; cdr3_nt: TGTGCCAGCTCACCGACTGGAGTTTTAGGCAATGAGCAGTTCTTC; cdr3_aa: CASSPTGVLGNEQFF
v_call: TRBV7-8; j_call: TRBJ2-1; clone_size: -; d_call: TRBD1; cdr3_nt: TGTGCCAGCAGATGGGACAGCCTCTACTACAATGAGCAGTTCTTC; cdr3_aa: CASRWDSLYYNEQFF
v_call: TRBV9; j_call: TRBJ2-3; clone_size: -; d_call: TRBD2; cdr3_nt: TGTGCCAGCAGCGGGAATCGGGGGGATCCCGTTGGGACGCAGTATTTT; cdr3_aa: CASSGNRGDPVGTQYF
v_call: TRBV27; j_call: TRBJ2-3; clone_size: -; d_call: TRBD2; cdr3_nt: TGTGCCAGCAGTTTATATAGCGGCTTAGCGGGATCTAGCACAGATACGCAGTATTTT; cdr3_aa: CASSLYSGLAGSSTDTQYF
v_call: TRBV7-3; j_call: TRBJ1-1; clone_size: few; d_call: -; cdr3_nt: TGTGCCAGCAGCTTACATCAGGGAAACACTGAAGCTTTCTTT; cdr3_aa: CASSLHQGNTEAFF
v_call: TRBV25-1; j_call: TRBJ2-4; clone_size: -; d_call: TRBD1; cdr3_nt: TGTGCCAGCAGTGAATTCGTGGGACAGGGGGACCCTCAGTACTTC; cdr3_aa: CASSEFVGQGDPQYF
v_call: TRBV6-4; j_call: TRBJ2-6; clone_size: -; d_call: -; cdr3_nt: TGTGCCAGCAGTGACTCCAGGGTATCGGCCTCTGGGGCCAACGTCCTGACTTTC; cdr3_aa: CASSDSRVSASGANVLTF
v_call: TRBV4-1; j_call: TRBJ2-2; clone_size: -; d_call: TRBD2; cdr3_nt: TGCGCCAGCAGCCCCACGGGGGGTCGCGGCACCGGGGAGCTGTTTTTT; cdr3_aa: CASSPTGGRGTGELFF
v_call: TRBV9; j_call: TRBJ1-1; clone_size: -; d_call: -; cdr3_nt: TGTGCCAGCAGCGCCTGGAACACTGAAGCTTTCTTT; cdr3_aa: CASSAWNTEAFF
v_call: TRBV5-6; j_call: TRBJ2-5; clone_size: -; d_call: -; cdr3_nt: TGTGCCAGCAGCTTGCTCGGGGAGACCCAGTACTTC; cdr3_aa: CASSLLGETQYF
v_call: TRBV19; j_call: TRBJ2-7; clone_size: -; d_call: TRBD2; cdr3_nt: TGTGCCAGTAGTATCGGGGGGGGGATATACGAGCAGTACTTC; cdr3_aa: CASSIGGGIYEQYF
v_call: TRBV9; j_call: TRBJ1-1; clone_size: -; d_call: -; cdr3_nt: TGTGCCAGCAGCCGGGCCGGGGGTAGGGACACTGAAGCTTTCTTT; cdr3_aa: CASSRAGGRDTEAFF
v_call: TRBV6-5; j_call: TRBJ2-2; clone_size: -; d_call: TRBD2; cdr3_nt: TGTGCCAGCAGTTTGACTAGCGGGGAAACCGGGGAGCTGTTTTTT; cdr3_aa: CASSLTSGETGELFF
v_call: TRBV7-8; j_call: TRBJ2-7; clone_size: -; d_call: TRBD1; cdr3_nt: TGTGCCAGCAGCTTTCCAGGACAGGGGGATTACGAGCAGTACTTC; cdr3_aa: CASSFPGQGDYEQYF
v_call: TRBV4-2; j_call: TRBJ2-2; clone_size: -; d_call: TRBD1; cdr3_nt: TGTGCCAGCAGGCAAACAGGGGCCCCCTCGAACACCGGGGAGCTGTTTTTT; cdr3_aa: CASRQTGAPSNTGELFF
v_call: TRBV4-1; j_call: TRBJ2-7; clone_size: -; d_call: -; cdr3_nt: TGCGCCAGCAGTCAACACAGGGAGTCCTACGAGCAGTACTTC; cdr3_aa: CASSQHRESYEQYF
v_call: TRBV4-3; j_call: TRBJ1-3; clone_size: -; d_call: TRBD1; cdr3_nt: TGCGCCAGCAGCCAAGGTGTGACAGGGGGACCGGAGGGAAACACCATATATTTT; cdr3_aa: CASSQGVTGGPEGNTIYF
v_call: TRBV2; j_call: TRBJ2-4; clone_size: -; d_call: -; cdr3_nt: TGTGCCAGCAGTGTCGGGTACGGAATAGAAAACATTCAGTACTTC; cdr3_aa: CASSVGYGIENIQYF
v_call: TRBV6-4; j_call: TRBJ1-1; clone_size: -; d_call: -; cdr3_nt: TGTGCCAGCAGTTTTGACACGAACACTGAAGCTTTCTTT; cdr3_aa: CASSFDTNTEAFF
v_call: TRBV7-8; j_call: TRBJ2-1; clone_size: -; d_call: TRBD2; cdr3_nt: TGTGCCAGCAGCTCCCCCTCCGGGACTAGCATGAATGAGCAGTTCTTC; cdr3_aa: CASSSPSGTSMNEQFF
v_call: TRBV6-6; j_call: TRBJ2-5; clone_size: once; d_call: -; cdr3_nt: TGTGCCAGCTTTAATAGCCAGGGTGAGACCCAGTACTTC; cdr3_aa: CASFNSQGETQYF
v_call: TRBV28; j_call: TRBJ2-5; clone_size: -; d_call: -; cdr3_nt: TGTGCCAGCAGACGTGAGGCGCCCCAGTACTTC; cdr3_aa: CASRREAPQYF
v_call: TRBV15; j_call: TRBJ1-5; clone_size: -; d_call: TRBD1; cdr3_nt: TGTGCCACCAGCGAAACAGGGGGCAATCAGCCCCAGCATTTT; cdr3_aa: CATSETGGNQPQHF
v_call: TRBV6-1; j_call: TRBJ1-1; clone_size: -; d_call: -; cdr3_nt: TGTGCCAGCAGTGGCGGGGGGTACTTGAACACTGAAGCTTTCTTT; cdr3_aa: CASSGGGYLNTEAFF
v_call: TRBV14; j_call: TRBJ1-5; clone_size: -; d_call: -; cdr3_nt: TGTGCCAGCAGCCAAGTAGGGCGTTTAGAACAGGGCCGCTTTAGCAATCAGCCCCAGCATTTT; cdr3_aa: CASSQVGRLEQGRFSNQPQHF
v_call: TRBV2; j_call: TRBJ2-1; clone_size: -; d_call: TRBD2; cdr3_nt: TGTGCCAGCAGTGGGACTAGCGGGCGAGATGGATCCTACAATGAGCAGTTCTTC; cdr3_aa: CASSGTSGRDGSYNEQFF